This TCR delta chain appears in the sequencing data of a study of gamma-delta chains in newborns, infants, children. For the study at large: Microbial exposure reportedly drives polyclonal innate γδ T cell expansion after birth.

TCRdb reprocessed the reads using CATT. The repertoire holds around 5,400 delta-chain clones, with approximately 18% as singletons. This clone is large by share. Other DNA variants within this sample encode the same CDR3. The receptor comes from a child who was a newborn, infant or young child, either healthy, febrile or measles-vaccinated (not recorded which). Source material: blood.

This chain's CDR3 is CACDTVSGGYAVRTDKLIF. The CDR3 bases are TGTGCCTGTGACACCGTTTCTGGGGGATACGCAGTGAGGACCGATAAACTCATCTTT. J is TRDJ1 and V is TRDV2; 12 bases map to TRDD3. The CDR3 contains 19 residues. Germline-derived CDR1 and CDR2 are GEAIGNYY and EKD. The junction had 12 bases not matched to a gene; V was cut back by 0 bases and J by 2 bases.